The 30 T cell receptor beta chains below come from one sample, sequenced in a study of T cell repertoires in cytomegalovirus infection (dated by TCRdb to the late 2010s). The sequencer listed for this sample is Illumina HiSeq 1500. The raw public data were reprocessed by TCRdb itself: fastp quality trimming at Q25, MiXCR clonotype calling, in-frame beta chains only. Duplicate CDR3 protein sequences are folded into a single record with the most common DNA and genes. The sample yields a few hundred thousand distinct CDR3 sequences; over 7.5% were counted once. The ten largest clonotypes hold 3.5% to 4.5% of the sample. The sequencing input was PBMCs. These receptor sequences come from a human donor in good health (CMV status not recorded). Some clones in this sample may be carry-over from other donors' samples.

This clonotype has at least ten counts. The V gene is TRBV7-2, the J gene TRBJ1-1, with D hard to call. The CDR3 covers 16 residues. Trimming removed 2 bases from V and 4 bases from J, with 17 bases in between. Per germline, CDR1 SGHTA and CDR2 FQGNSA. CDR3 region: CASSLYFFGVSTEAFF. CDR3 DNA: TGTGCCAGCAGCTTATATTTTTTTGGGGTGAGCACTGAAGCTTTCTTT. Full variable domain (rest looked up from reference TRBV7-2 and TRBJ1-1): GAGVSQSPSNKVTEKGKDVELRCDPISGHTALYWYRQSLGQGLEFLIYFQGNSAPDKSGLPSDRFSAERTGGSVSTLTIQRTQQEDSAVYLCASSLYFFGVSTEAFFGQGTRLTVV.

This clonotype was counted a few times. The genes are TRBV10-3 and TRBJ2-5; either TRBD1 or TRBD2 may fit D (5 bases each). The CDR3 contains 13 residues. V was shortened by 5 bases and J by 5 bases, with 12 bases between the two germline ends. Germline CDR1 is ENHRY and CDR2 is SYGVKD. The CDR3 DNA follows: TGTGCCATCAGTTCCGGGACGGTGGAGACCCAGTACTTC. Translating it yields CAISSGTVETQYF.

This clonotype was detected a few times. V gene TRBV19 combines with J gene TRBJ2-5; TRBD1 aligns across 7 bases. The CDR3 covers 15 residues. Per germline, CDR1 LNHDA and CDR2 SQIVND (reference sequence). Losses at the gene ends were 6 bases for V and 4 bases for J; bases not matched to a gene: 11. The CDR3 sequence: CASSDRTGPTETQYF. As DNA, the CDR3 is TGTGCCAGTAGCGACCGGACAGGTCCTACAGAGACCCAGTACTTC.

This clonotype was counted between two and nine times. V is TRBV5-5 and J is TRBJ2-1, with no clear D. Trimming removed 2 bases from V and 6 bases from J, with 9 bases in between. The CDR3 contains 13 residues. Germline V lookup: CDR1 SGHKS, CDR2 YYEKEE (reference sequence). Here the CDR3 DNA reads TGTGCCAGCAGCTTAATCGCTGGCAATGAGCAGTTCTTC. It translates to CASSLIAGNEQFF.

This rearrangement joins TRBV19 to TRBJ1-1; no firm D call. The germline gives CDR1 LNHDA, CDR2 SQIVND (reference sequence). V shed 3 bases and J shed 4 bases, with 15 bases lying between them. CDR3 size: 15 residues. CDR3 coding DNA: TGTGCCAGTAGTATGCCGGATAGGGCCCGCACTGAAGCTTTCTTT. It is translated as CASSMPDRARTEAFF.

In this sample, this clonotype turned up many times. This chain uses TRBV12-3 or TRBV12-4 with TRBJ1-1, with 9 bases aligning to TRBD1. The CDR3 extends over 13 amino acids. V shed 6 bases and J 4 bases; nucleotides not matched to a gene: 3. CDR3 nucleotide sequence: TGTGCCAGCAGACCGACAGGGGGCACTGAAGCTTTCTTT. Translated: CASRPTGGTEAFF.

The sample holds a few counts of this clonotype. The J gene is TRBJ2-4, the V gene TRBV29-1; D unclear. CDR3 size: 12 residues. V lost 6 bases and J 9 bases, leaving 15 bases between the germline ends. Germline V gives CDR1 SQVTM, CDR2 ANQGSEA. CDR3 sequence (DNA): TGCAGCGTCCAGAATCGGTTGGGCATTCAGTACTTC. It is translated as CSVQNRLGIQYF.

The rearrangement uses TRBV7-8 and TRBJ2-3; D call uncertain. Trimming shortened V by 5 bases and J by 4 bases, and 13 bases separated the two germline ends. The CDR3 consists of 14 residues. Germline V lookup: CDR1 SGHVS, CDR2 FQNEAQ. The CDR3 DNA reads as TGTGCCAGCAGCCCAGTGGGGTTCTCAGATACGCAGTATTTT. Translated, it gives CASSPVGFSDTQYF.

The sample holds many counts of this clonotype. This chain uses TRBV6-2 or TRBV6-3 with TRBJ1-5; 9 bases match TRBD1. This CDR3 comprises 19 residues. Germline V gives CDR1 MNHEY, CDR2 SVGEGT. V was pared by 2 bases and J by 1 base, with 12 bases of the junction left unmatched. CDR3 coding DNA: TGTGCCAGCAGTTACGCAACAGGGGGCTCAGTAGTGAGCAATCAGCCCCAGCATTTT. Protein product: CASSYATGGSVVSNQPQHF.

This clonotype has more than one count but fewer than ten. The chain recombines TRBV3-1 with TRBJ1-5, with D maybe TRBD1 (5 bases). The CDR3 runs to 16 residues. Germline V gene data show CDR1 as LGHDT and CDR2 as YNNKEL (reference sequence). Trimming pared 1 base from V and 4 bases from J, leaving 14 bases between. Here the CDR3 DNA reads TGTGCCAGCAGCCAAGGAGGTGGGACCGTAAATCAGCCCCAGCATTTT. Amino acids: CASSQGGGTVNQPQHF.

This clonotype was found many times. This chain links TRBV7-2 with TRBJ1-1; no reliable D call. The V end lost 2 bases, the J end lost 0 bases, and 13 bases lay between the germline ends. This CDR3 is built from 16 residues. Per germline, CDR1 SGHTA and CDR2 FQGNSA. The CDR3 bases are TGTGCCAGCAGCTTACAGCCCCTGAACATGAACACTGAAGCTTTCTTT. Translating gives CASSLQPLNMNTEAFF.

This clonotype was recorded at least ten times. This chain uses TRBV6-1 with TRBJ1-1; D remains unclear. V shed 6 bases and J shed 1 base, with 12 bases lying between them. The CDR3 consists of 14 residues. Germline V gives CDR1 MNHNS, CDR2 SASEGT. The CDR3 is CASSVRHANTEAFF. As DNA, the CDR3 is TGTGCCAGCAGCGTCCGGCACGCGAACACTGAAGCTTTCTTT.

The table lists this clonotype with many counts. A read error may account for a junction end that differs from germline. The chain carries TRBV20-1 and TRBJ2-1; 10 nucleotides align to TRBD2. CDR1 and CDR2 from the germline V gene are DFQATT and SNEGSKA (reference sequence). CDR3 size: 15 residues. The CDR3 here is CSGQPASSSGRMGVF. CDR3 DNA: TGCAGTGGGCAGCCCGCTTCATCTAGCGGGAGAATGGGGGTCTTC.

The chain combines TRBV7-2 with TRBJ1-2; 7 bases align to TRBD1. Germline values: CDR1 SGHTA, CDR2 FQGNSA. The CDR3 contains 15 residues. Unmatched junction bases numbered 11, after V lost 7 bases and J lost 3 bases. CDR3 sequence reads: CASTSYRGGYYGYTF. The CDR3 DNA follows: TGTGCCAGCACCTCCTACAGGGGAGGATACTATGGCTACACCTTC.

This clonotype occurred a few times. The chain recombines TRBV5-6 with TRBJ2-1; D is unclear. The germline V gene has CDR1 SGHDT and CDR2 YYEEEE. V dropped 2 bases and J dropped 1 base, with 16 bases sitting between them. This CDR3 has 17 amino acids. The CDR3 DNA reads as TGTGCCAGCAGCTTCAGGTCTCTCGAAAGTTCCTACAATGAGCAGTTCTTC. This encodes CASSFRSLESSYNEQFF.

J is TRBJ1-1 and V is TRBV2; D gene unclear. The CDR3 has 11 amino acids. The germline CDR1 and CDR2 sequences are SNHLY and FYNNEI. V was trimmed by 8 bases and J by 3 bases, leaving 7 bases between them. Here the CDR3 reads CASAPHTEAFF. CDR3 coding DNA: TGTGCCAGCGCCCCTCACACTGAAGCTTTCTTT.

This clonotype occurred many times. This chain links TRBV28 with TRBJ1-4; 8 positions agree with TRBD1. Per the germline V gene, CDR1 is MDHEN and CDR2 is SYDVKM. The CDR3 sequence is 17 residues long. J was trimmed by 8 bases and V by 1 base; bases with no gene match: 12. CDR3 sequence reads: CASSLYPGAGGREKLFF. The CDR3 DNA sequence: TGTGCCAGCAGTTTATATCCCGGGGCAGGGGGCCGAGAAAAACTGTTTTTT.

This clonotype showed up many times. This chain connects TRBV7-2 to TRBJ1-5; D uncertain. With 5 bases removed from V and 0 bases from J, the gap between germline ends came to 11 bases. Germline loops: CDR1 SGHTA, CDR2 FQGNSA. The CDR3 sequence is 15 residues long. The CDR3 DNA reads TGTGCCAGCAGCCCTCCCGGCATTAGCAATCAGCCCCAGCATTTT. Protein: CASSPPGISNQPQHF. The whole variable domain, remainder taken from reference TRBV7-2 and TRBJ1-5, is GAGVSQSPSNKVTEKGKDVELRCDPISGHTALYWYRQSLGQGLEFLIYFQGNSAPDKSGLPSDRFSAERTGGSVSTLTIQRTQQEDSAVYLCASSPPGISNQPQHFGDGTRLSIL.

In its sample, this clonotype was seen many times. The chain combines TRBV4-1 with TRBJ2-5, with 9 bases fitting TRBD1. The length of the CDR3 is 16 residues. Germline assignment: CDR1 MGHRA and CDR2 YSYEKL. J lost 4 bases, V lost 5 bases, and 11 bases had no gene match. CDR3 in amino acids: CASSLLGGQGLETQYF. The CDR3 DNA reads TGCGCCAGCAGCTTGCTAGGGGGACAGGGCTTAGAGACCCAGTACTTC.

J is TRBJ2-2 and V is TRBV6-8; 12 bases map to TRBD2. V was pared by 1 base and J by 6 bases, with 9 bases of the junction left unmatched. This CDR3 has 18 amino acids. Per the germline V gene, CDR1 is MNHGY and CDR2 is SAAAGT. CDR3 amino acids: CASSYWASGGAPSGELFF. In nucleotides, the CDR3 is TGTGCCAGCAGTTACTGGGCTAGCGGGGGGGCCCCGTCCGGGGAGCTGTTTTTT.

This clonotype was detected many times. This chain links TRBV12-3 or TRBV12-4 with TRBJ2-5, with D perhaps TRBD2 (6 bases). The CDR3 length is 14 residues. V was clipped by 6 bases and J by 5 bases, with 16 bases between them. The CDR3 DNA is TGTGCCAGCAGCCCGACTAGGGTTGGGGAGACCCAGTACTTC. Its translation is CASSPTRVGETQYF.

CDR3 loop: CASSLRTGVSGDYGYTF. In DNA, the CDR3 is TGTGCCAGCAGCTTGAGAACAGGGGTCAGTGGGGACTATGGCTACACCTTC. The rearrangement links TRBV11-2 to TRBJ1-2, with 7 bases lining up with TRBD1. Germline CDR1 SGHAT, CDR2 FQNNGV. Losses at the gene ends were 3 bases for V and 3 bases for J; bases not matched to a gene: 13. CDR3 size: 17 residues.

The J gene is TRBJ2-7, the V gene TRBV20-1; D is ambiguous. The CDR3 runs 12 residues. Trimming cost V 3 bases and J 0 bases, with 6 bases left between them. Germline V lookup: CDR1 DFQATT, CDR2 SNEGSKA (reference sequence). The CDR3 nucleotides are TGCAGTGCTAGGGCCAGCTCCTACGAGCAGTACTTC. Protein sequence: CSARASSYEQYF.

In its sample, this clonotype was seen a few times. The V call is TRBV6-5, the J call TRBJ1-3; a weak D match, TRBD1 (5 bases). V was shortened by 6 bases and J by 0 bases, with 15 bases between the two germline ends. From germline, CDR1 is MNHEY and CDR2 SVGAGI. The CDR3 consists of 16 residues. CDR3 sequence (DNA): TGTGCCAGCAGCCAAACCCCGGACACCTCTGGAAACACCATATATTTT. As protein: CASSQTPDTSGNTIYF.

The genes are TRBV6-6 and TRBJ2-3, with D possibly matching TRBD2 (5 bases). Germline V gene sequence: CDR1 MNHNY, CDR2 SVGAGI (reference sequence). The V and J ends lost 8 bases and 1 base respectively, with 7 bases between them. The CDR3 is made up of 12 amino acids. CDR3 protein: CASGSRTDTQYF. DNA of the CDR3: TGTGCCAGCGGGAGCCGCACAGATACGCAGTATTTT.

This clonotype was observed many times. The gene calls are TRBV7-6 and TRBJ1-5, with D maybe TRBD1 (6 bases). Between the trimmed V and J ends, which lost 5 bases and 0 bases, there was a span of 11 bases. The CDR3 covers 15 residues. The germline CDR1 and CDR2 sequences are SGHVS and FNYEAQ. The CDR3 DNA sequence: TGTGCCAGCAGCACGACAGGCCCTAGCAATCAGCCCCAGCATTTT. It specifies CASSTTGPSNQPQHF.

This clonotype was seen many times. In DNA form, the CDR3 reads TGTGCCAGCAGCCCCCGGGACAGGGGAGGGGAGCAGTTCTTC. This gives the protein CASSPRDRGGEQFF. The chain recombines TRBV11-2 with TRBJ2-1; TRBD1 aligns across 10 bases. With V trimmed by 5 bases and J by 10 bases, 8 bases remained unmatched. The CDR3 consists of 14 residues. In germline, CDR1 is SGHAT, CDR2 FQNNGV.

The gene calls are TRBV4-3 and TRBJ2-1, with a weak D call TRBD2 (6 bases). The germline V gene encodes CDR1 LGHNA and CDR2 YSLEER. The CDR3 has 18 amino acids. V was pared by 0 bases and J by 2 bases, with 17 bases between. The CDR3 region is CASSQDWGSGPTYNEQFF. As DNA, the CDR3 is TGCGCCAGCAGCCAAGATTGGGGTAGCGGCCCTACCTACAATGAGCAGTTCTTC.

The J gene is TRBJ2-4, the V gene TRBV20-1; 8 nucleotides align to TRBD1. Trimming took 3 bases from V and 0 from J; bases not matched to a gene: 7. CDR1 DFQATT and CDR2 SNEGSKA come from the germline V gene (reference sequence). This CDR3 has 16 residues. The CDR3 DNA reads TGCAGTGCTAGTCAGGGGGCCCAGCTAGCCAAAAACATTCAGTACTTC. Residues: CSASQGAQLAKNIQYF.

J is TRBJ1-1 and V is TRBV5-5; 8 positions match TRBD1. This CDR3 is built from 15 residues. The germline V gene encodes CDR1 SGHKS and CDR2 YYEKEE (reference sequence). With 4 bases clipped from V and 0 bases from J, the junction kept 5 bases outside the gene matches. The CDR3 spells CASSRWTGMNTEAFF. As DNA, the CDR3 is TGTGCCAGCAGCCGCTGGACAGGGATGAACACTGAAGCTTTCTTT. Supplemented by reference TRBV5-5 and TRBJ1-1, the full variable domain reads DAGVTQSPTHLIKTRGQQVTLRCSPISGHKSVSWYQQVLGQGPQFIFQYYEKEERGRGNFPDRFSARQFPNYSSELNVNALLLGDSALYLCASSRWTGMNTEAFFGQGTRLTVV.